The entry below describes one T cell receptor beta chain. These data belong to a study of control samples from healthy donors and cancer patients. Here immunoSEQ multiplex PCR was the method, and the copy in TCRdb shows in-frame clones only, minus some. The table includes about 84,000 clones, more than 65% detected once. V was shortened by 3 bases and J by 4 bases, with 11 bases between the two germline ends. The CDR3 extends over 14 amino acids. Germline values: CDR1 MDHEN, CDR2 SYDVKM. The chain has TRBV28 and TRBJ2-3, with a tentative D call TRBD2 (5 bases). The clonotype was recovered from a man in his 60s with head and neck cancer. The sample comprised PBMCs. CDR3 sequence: CASSFIRGSDTQYF. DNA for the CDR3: TGTGCCAGCAGTTTCATCCGGGGATCAGATACGCAGTATTTT.